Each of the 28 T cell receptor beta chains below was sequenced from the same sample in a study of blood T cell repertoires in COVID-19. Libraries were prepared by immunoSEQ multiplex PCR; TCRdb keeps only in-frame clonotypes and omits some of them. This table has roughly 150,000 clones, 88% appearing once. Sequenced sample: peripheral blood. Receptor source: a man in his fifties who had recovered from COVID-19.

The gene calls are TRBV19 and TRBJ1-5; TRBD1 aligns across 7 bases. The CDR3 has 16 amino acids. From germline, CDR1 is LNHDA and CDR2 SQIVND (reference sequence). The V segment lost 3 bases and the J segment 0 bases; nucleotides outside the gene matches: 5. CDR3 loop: CASSIWDSASNQPQHF. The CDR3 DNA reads TGTGCCAGTAGTATTTGGGACAGCGCTAGCAATCAGCCCCAGCATTTT.

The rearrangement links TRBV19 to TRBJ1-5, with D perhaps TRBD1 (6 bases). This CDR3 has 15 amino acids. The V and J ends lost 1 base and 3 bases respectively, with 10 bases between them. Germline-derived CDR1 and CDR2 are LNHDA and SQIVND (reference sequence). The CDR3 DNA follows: TGTGCCAGTAGTATAGTGTCAGGGGCCAATCAGCCCCAGCATTTT. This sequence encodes CASSIVSGANQPQHF.

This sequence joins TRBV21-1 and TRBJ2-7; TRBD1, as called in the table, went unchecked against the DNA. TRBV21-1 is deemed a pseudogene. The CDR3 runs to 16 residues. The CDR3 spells CASSEKDSAYSYEQYF. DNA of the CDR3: TGTGCCAGCAGCGAGAAGGACAGCGCTTATTCCTACGAGCAGTACTTC.

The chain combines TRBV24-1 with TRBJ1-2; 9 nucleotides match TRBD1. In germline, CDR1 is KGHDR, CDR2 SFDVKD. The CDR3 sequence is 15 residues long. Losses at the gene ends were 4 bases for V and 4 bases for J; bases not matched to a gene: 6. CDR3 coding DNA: TGTGCCACCAGTGACTCGGGACAGGGCCGCTATGGCTACACCTTC. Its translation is CATSDSGQGRYGYTF.

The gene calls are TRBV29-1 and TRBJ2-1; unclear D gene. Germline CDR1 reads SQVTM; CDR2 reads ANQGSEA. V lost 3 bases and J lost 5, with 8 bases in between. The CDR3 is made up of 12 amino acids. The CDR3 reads CSVEVGHNEQFF. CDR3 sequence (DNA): TGCAGCGTTGAGGTGGGCCACAATGAGCAGTTCTTC.

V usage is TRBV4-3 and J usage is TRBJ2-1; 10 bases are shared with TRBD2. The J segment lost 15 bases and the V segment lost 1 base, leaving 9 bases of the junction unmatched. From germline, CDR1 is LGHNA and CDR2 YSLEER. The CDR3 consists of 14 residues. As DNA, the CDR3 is TGCGCCAGCAGCCAAGGCGCTAGCGGGAGTGAACGGTTCTTC. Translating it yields CASSQGASGSERFF.

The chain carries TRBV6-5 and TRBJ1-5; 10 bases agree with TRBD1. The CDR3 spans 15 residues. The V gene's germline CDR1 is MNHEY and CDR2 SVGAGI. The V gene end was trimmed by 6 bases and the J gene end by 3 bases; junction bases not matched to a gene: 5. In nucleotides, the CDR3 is TGTGCCAGCAGCGGACAGGGGGGTCCCAATCAGCCCCAGCATTTT. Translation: CASSGQGGPNQPQHF.

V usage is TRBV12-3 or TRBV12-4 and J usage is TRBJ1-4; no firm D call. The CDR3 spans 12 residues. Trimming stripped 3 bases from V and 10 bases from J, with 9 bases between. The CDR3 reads CASSLSLRKLFF. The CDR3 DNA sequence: TGTGCCAGCAGTTTGTCGTTGAGAAAACTGTTTTTT.

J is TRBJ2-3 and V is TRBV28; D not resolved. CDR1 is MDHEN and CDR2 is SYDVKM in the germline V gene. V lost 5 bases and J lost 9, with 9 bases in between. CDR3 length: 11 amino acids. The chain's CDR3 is CASSPRGTQYF. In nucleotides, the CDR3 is TGTGCCAGCAGTCCCCGTGGCACGCAGTATTTT.

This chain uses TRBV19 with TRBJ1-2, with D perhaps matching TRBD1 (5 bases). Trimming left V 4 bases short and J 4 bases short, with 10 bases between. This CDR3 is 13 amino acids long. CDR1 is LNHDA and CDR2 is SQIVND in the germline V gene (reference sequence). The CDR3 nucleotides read TGTGCCAGTAGTAGTCAGGGAACCTATGGCTACACCTTC. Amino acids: CASSSQGTYGYTF.

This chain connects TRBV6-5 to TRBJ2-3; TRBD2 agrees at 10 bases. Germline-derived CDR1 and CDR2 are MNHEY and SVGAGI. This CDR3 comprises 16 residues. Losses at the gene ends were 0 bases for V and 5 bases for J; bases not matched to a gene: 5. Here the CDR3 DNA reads TGTGCCAGCAGTTACTCCTTAGCGGGAGGATTAGATACGCAGTATTTT. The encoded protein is CASSYSLAGGLDTQYF.

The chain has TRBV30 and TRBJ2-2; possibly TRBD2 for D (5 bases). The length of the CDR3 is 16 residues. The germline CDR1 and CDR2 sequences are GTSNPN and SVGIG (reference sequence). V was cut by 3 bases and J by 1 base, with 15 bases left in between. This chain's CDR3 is CAWRKRGLRNTGELFF. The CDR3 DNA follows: TGTGCCTGGAGAAAACGGGGATTGAGGAACACCGGGGAGCTGTTTTTT. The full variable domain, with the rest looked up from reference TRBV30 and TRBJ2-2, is SQTIHQWPATLVQPVGSPLSLECTVEGTSNPNLYWYRQAAGRGLQLLFYSVGIGQISSEVPQNLSASRPQDRQFILSSKKLLLSDSGFYLCAWRKRGLRNTGELFFGEGSRLTVL.

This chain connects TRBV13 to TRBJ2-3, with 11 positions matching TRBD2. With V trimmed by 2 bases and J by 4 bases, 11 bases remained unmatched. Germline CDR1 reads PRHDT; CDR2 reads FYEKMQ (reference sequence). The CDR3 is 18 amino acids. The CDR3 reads CASSLRSSGGGLADTQYF. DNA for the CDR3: TGTGCCAGCAGCTTACGGAGTAGCGGGGGGGGATTGGCAGATACGCAGTATTTT.

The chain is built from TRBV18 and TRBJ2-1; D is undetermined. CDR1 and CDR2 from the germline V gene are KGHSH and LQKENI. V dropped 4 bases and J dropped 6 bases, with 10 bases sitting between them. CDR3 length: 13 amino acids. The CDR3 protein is CASSLPPGNEQFF. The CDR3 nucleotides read TGTGCCAGCTCACTCCCTCCCGGCAATGAGCAGTTCTTC.

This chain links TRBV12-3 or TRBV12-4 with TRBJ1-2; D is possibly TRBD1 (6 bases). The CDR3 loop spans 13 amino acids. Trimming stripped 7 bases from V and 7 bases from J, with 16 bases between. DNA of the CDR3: TGTGCCAGCACCGGGCAAAAGGGGGTTGGCTACACCTTC. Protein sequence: CASTGQKGVGYTF.

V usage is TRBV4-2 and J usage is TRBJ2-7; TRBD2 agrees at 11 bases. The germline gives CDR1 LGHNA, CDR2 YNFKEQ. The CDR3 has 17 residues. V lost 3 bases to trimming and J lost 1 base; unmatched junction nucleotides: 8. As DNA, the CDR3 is TGTGCCAGCAGCCAGGGGACCGGACTAGCGGGTTCCTACGAGCAGTACTTC. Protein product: CASSQGTGLAGSYEQYF.

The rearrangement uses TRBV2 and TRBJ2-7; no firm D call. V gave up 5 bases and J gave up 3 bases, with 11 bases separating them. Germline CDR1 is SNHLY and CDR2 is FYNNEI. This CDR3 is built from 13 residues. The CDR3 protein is CASSQTPIYEQYF. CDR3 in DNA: TGTGCCAGCAGTCAGACTCCAATCTACGAGCAGTACTTC.

CDR3 DNA: TGTGCCAGCAGTTTGAAAGGACTAGCGACAGATACGCAGTATTTT. Translation gives CASSLKGLATDTQYF. The chain recombines TRBV27 with TRBJ2-3; 9 bases fit TRBD2. The CDR3 runs 15 residues. V dropped 3 bases and J dropped 3; count of bases not matched to a gene: 4. CDR1 is MNHEY, CDR2 SMNVEV, per germline (reference sequence).

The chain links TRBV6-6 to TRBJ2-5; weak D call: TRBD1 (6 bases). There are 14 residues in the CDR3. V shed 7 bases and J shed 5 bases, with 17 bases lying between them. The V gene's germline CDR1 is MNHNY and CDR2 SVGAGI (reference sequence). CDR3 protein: CASMGAGAGETQYF. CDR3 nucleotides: TGTGCCAGCATGGGGGCAGGGGCCGGGGAGACCCAGTACTTC.

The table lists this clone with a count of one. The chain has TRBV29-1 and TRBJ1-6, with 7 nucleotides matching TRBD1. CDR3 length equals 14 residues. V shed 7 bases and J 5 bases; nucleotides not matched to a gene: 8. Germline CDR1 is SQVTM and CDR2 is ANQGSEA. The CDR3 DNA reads TGCAGCGCCCTTGGGCAGGGGGATAATTCACCCCTCCACTTT. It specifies CSALGQGDNSPLHF.

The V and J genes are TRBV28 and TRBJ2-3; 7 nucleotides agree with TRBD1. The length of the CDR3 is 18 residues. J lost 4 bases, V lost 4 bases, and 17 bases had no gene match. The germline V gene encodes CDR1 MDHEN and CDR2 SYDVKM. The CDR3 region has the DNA TGTGCCAGCAGTTCCGGGTATGAGACAGGGACCTTTTCAGATACGCAGTATTTT. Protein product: CASSSGYETGTFSDTQYF.

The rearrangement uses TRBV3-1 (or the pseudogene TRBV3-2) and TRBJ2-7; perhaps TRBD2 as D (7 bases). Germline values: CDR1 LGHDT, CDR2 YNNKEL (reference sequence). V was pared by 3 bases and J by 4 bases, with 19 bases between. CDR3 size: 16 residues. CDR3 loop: CASSQGAGEVCYEQYF. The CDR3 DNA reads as TGTGCCAGCAGCCAGGGGGCGGGGGAGGTCTGTTACGAGCAGTACTTC.

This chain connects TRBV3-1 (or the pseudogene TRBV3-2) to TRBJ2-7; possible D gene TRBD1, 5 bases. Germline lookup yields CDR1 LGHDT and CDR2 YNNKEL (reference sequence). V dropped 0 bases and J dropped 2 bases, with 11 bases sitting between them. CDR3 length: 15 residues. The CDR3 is CASSQEGSRAYEQYF. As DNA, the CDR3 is TGTGCCAGCAGCCAAGAAGGTTCCAGGGCCTACGAGCAGTACTTC.

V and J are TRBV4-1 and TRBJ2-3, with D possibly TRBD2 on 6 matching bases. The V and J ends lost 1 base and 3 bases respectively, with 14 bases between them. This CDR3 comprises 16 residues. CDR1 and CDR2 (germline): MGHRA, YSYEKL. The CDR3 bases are TGCGCCAGCAGCCAAGGTCCTAGCGAGAAAACAGATACGCAGTATTTT. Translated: CASSQGPSEKTDTQYF.

The CDR3 sequence: CASSTAGNPNYGYTF. In DNA form, the CDR3 reads TGTGCCAGTAGTACTGCAGGGAACCCTAACTATGGCTACACCTTC. This chain connects TRBV19 to TRBJ1-2, with D possibly TRBD1 on 5 matching bases. Germline lookup yields CDR1 LNHDA and CDR2 SQIVND (reference sequence). V was clipped by 4 bases and J by 0 bases, with 12 bases between them. CDR3 size: 15 residues.

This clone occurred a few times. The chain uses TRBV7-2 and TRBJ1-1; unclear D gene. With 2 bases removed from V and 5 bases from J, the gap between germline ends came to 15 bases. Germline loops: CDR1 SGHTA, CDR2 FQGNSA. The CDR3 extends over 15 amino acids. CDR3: CASSLRQARGTEAFF. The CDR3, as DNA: TGTGCCAGCAGCTTAAGGCAGGCCCGGGGAACTGAAGCTTTCTTT.

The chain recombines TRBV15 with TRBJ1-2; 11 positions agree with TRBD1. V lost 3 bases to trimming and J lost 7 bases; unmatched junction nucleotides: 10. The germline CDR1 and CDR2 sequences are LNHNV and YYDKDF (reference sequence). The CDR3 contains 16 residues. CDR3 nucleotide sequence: TGTGCCACCAGCAGGCGGACCGGGACAGGGGGAGGTGGCTACACCTTC. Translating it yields CATSRRTGTGGGGYTF.

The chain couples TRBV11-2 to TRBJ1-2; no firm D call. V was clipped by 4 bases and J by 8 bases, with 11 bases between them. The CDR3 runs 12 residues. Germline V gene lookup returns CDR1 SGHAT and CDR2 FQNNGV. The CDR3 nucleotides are TGTGCCAGCAGCTCTCATGGGCGAGGCTACACCTTC. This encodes CASSSHGRGYTF. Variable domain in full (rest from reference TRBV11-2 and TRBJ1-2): EAGVAQSPRYKIIEKRQSVAFWCNPISGHATLYWYQQILGQGPKLLIQFQNNGVVDDSQLPKDRFSAERLKGVDSTLKIQPAKLEDSAVYLCASSSHGRGYTFGSGTRLTVV.